Presented here are 31 T cell receptor beta chains from one specimen sequenced in a study of blood T cell repertoires in COVID-19. TCRdb keeps only in-frame clones here, not all; method: immunoSEQ multiplex PCR. The repertoire holds about 39,000 clones, with over 75% as singletons. Sequences were obtained from peripheral blood. Source of these receptors: a human donor in a cohort sampled during active COVID-19.

The chain carries TRBV5-4 and TRBJ1-4, with no clear D. Germline loops: CDR1 SGHNT, CDR2 YYREEE (reference sequence). The V gene lost 4 bases and the J gene lost 7 bases, with 11 bases spanning the gap. CDR3 length equals 13 residues. CDR3 bases: TGTGCCAGCAGCCTCCGCAACATTGAAAAACTGTTTTTT. As protein: CASSLRNIEKLFF.

This sequence joins TRBV19 and TRBJ1-1; weak D call: TRBD1 (6 bases). The V gene's germline CDR1 is LNHDA and CDR2 SQIVND (reference sequence). The CDR3 totals 15 residues. Trimming pared 7 bases from V and 0 bases from J, leaving 15 bases between. The CDR3 DNA reads as TGTGCCAGTATGATAAAGGGGGGGGTGAACACTGAAGCTTTCTTT. Its translation: CASMIKGGVNTEAFF.

The V and J genes are TRBV14 and TRBJ1-5; D unresolved. Germline assignment: CDR1 SGHDN and CDR2 FVKESK. Trimming pared 3 bases from V and 2 bases from J, leaving 5 bases between. The CDR3 length is 13 residues. For the CDR3, the DNA is TGTGCCAGCAGCCAGGCAGGCAATCAGCCCCAGCATTTT. It codes for CASSQAGNQPQHF.

The CDR3 reads CASSEVGTYPYNEQFF. The CDR3 DNA is TGTGCCAGCAGTGAGGTCGGGACATACCCCTACAATGAGCAGTTCTTC. V usage is TRBV6-1 and J usage is TRBJ2-1, with D perhaps matching TRBD1 (6 bases). CDR1 MNHNS and CDR2 SASEGT come from the germline V gene. This CDR3 is 16 amino acids long. Trimming removed 3 bases at V and 2 bases at J, with 14 bases between.

The rearrangement uses TRBV7-2 and TRBJ1-2; D uncertain. Trimming pared 6 bases from V and 6 bases from J, leaving 17 bases between. This CDR3 contains 14 residues. Germline-derived CDR1 and CDR2 are SGHTA and FQGNSA. CDR3 residues: CASSRTASRDGYTF. The CDR3 DNA sequence: TGTGCCAGCAGTCGTACAGCATCGAGGGATGGCTACACCTTC. The variable domain in full, with the rest retrieved from reference TRBV7-2 and TRBJ1-2, is GAGVSQSPSNKVTEKGKDVELRCDPISGHTALYWYRQSLGQGLEFLIYFQGNSAPDKSGLPSDRFSAERTGGSVSTLTIQRTQQEDSAVYLCASSRTASRDGYTFGSGTRLTVV.

The V call is TRBV30, the J call TRBJ1-5; D possibly corresponds to TRBD1 (6 bases). From germline, CDR1 is GTSNPN and CDR2 SVGIG (reference sequence). V lost 1 base to trimming and J lost 6 bases, with 13 bases between them. The CDR3 runs to 14 residues. DNA of the CDR3: TGTGCCTGGAGTGAGGGAGGGGGGGGTCAGCCCCAGCATTTT. Protein product: CAWSEGGGGQPQHF.

V gene TRBV7-9 combines with J gene TRBJ2-3; TRBD1 agrees at 12 bases. With V trimmed by 5 bases and J by 7 bases, 7 bases remained unmatched. CDR3 size: 15 residues. Germline V gives CDR1 SEHNR, CDR2 FQNEAQ (reference sequence). CDR3 region: CASSPAGTGGNTQYF. The CDR3 bases are TGTGCCAGCAGCCCAGCCGGGACAGGGGGCAATACGCAGTATTTT.

V usage is TRBV11-2 and J usage is TRBJ2-5, with D possibly being TRBD1 (6 bases). The CDR3 length is 13 residues. V shed 4 bases and J shed 2 bases, with 8 bases lying between them. Germline V gives CDR1 SGHAT, CDR2 FQNNGV. Here the CDR3 reads CASSSGQQETQYF. The DNA for the CDR3 is TGTGCCAGCAGCTCCGGACAGCAAGAGACCCAGTACTTC. Combining the CDR3 with reference TRBV11-2 and TRBJ2-5 gives the whole variable domain EAGVAQSPRYKIIEKRQSVAFWCNPISGHATLYWYQQILGQGPKLLIQFQNNGVVDDSQLPKDRFSAERLKGVDSTLKIQPAKLEDSAVYLCASSSGQQETQYFGPGTRLLVL.

The chain uses TRBV5-6 and TRBJ2-7; TRBD1 agrees at 7 bases. V dropped 1 base and J dropped 4; count of bases not matched to a gene: 17. CDR1 is SGHDT and CDR2 is YYEEEE in the germline V gene. There are 18 residues in the CDR3. The DNA of the CDR3 is TGTGCCAGCAGCTTGAATATTCAATCCCGACAGGGTGCTTACGAGCAGTACTTC. Translation: CASSLNIQSRQGAYEQYF.

V gene TRBV6-1 combines with J gene TRBJ1-1; D is undetermined. V lost 3 bases to trimming and J lost 0 bases, with 8 bases between them. CDR1 is MNHNS and CDR2 is SASEGT in the germline V gene. There are 14 residues in the CDR3. This CDR3 reads CASSEILLNTEAFF. CDR3 coding DNA: TGTGCCAGCAGTGAGATCCTATTGAACACTGAAGCTTTCTTT.

This clone was observed a single time. The chain recombines TRBV10-3 with TRBJ2-3; tentatively, D is TRBD1 (6 bases). The CDR3 has 13 residues. The V end was cut by 7 bases, the J end by 0 bases, with 8 bases between. In germline, CDR1 is ENHRY, CDR2 SYGVKD. The DNA for the CDR3 is TGTGCCATCAAAGGGGGTAGCACAGATACGCAGTATTTT. Protein product: CAIKGGSTDTQYF.

The rearrangement uses TRBV5-1 and TRBJ2-6, with TRBD1 as a possible D gene (6 bases). This CDR3 is built from 16 residues. CDR1 and CDR2 from the germline V gene are SGHRS and YFSETQ. Deletions cut 0 bases from V and 1 base from J, with 8 bases between. The CDR3 protein is CASSLATGSGANVLTF. In DNA, the CDR3 is TGCGCCAGCAGCTTGGCTACAGGGTCTGGGGCCAACGTCCTGACTTTC.

A single count supports this clone. The chain couples TRBV2 to TRBJ2-6; no definite D call. This CDR3 comprises 17 residues. Germline V gene data show CDR1 as SNHLY and CDR2 as FYNNEI. V dropped 0 bases and J dropped 0 bases, with 9 bases sitting between them. CDR3 DNA sequence: TGTGCCAGCAGTGAAGCCTATCCCTACTCTGGGGCCAACGTCCTGACTTTC. Translating gives CASSEAYPYSGANVLTF.

V is TRBV5-4 and J is TRBJ2-2; possible D gene TRBD1, 6 bases. The V end lost 0 bases, the J end lost 4 bases, and 16 bases lay between the germline ends. Germline V gene sequence: CDR1 SGHNT, CDR2 YYREEE (reference sequence). The CDR3 is 17 amino acids. The CDR3 loop is CASSLARGRGSTGELFF. The DNA of the CDR3 is TGTGCCAGCAGCTTGGCCCGGGGCAGGGGTAGCACCGGGGAGCTGTTTTTT.

The chain joins TRBV7-3 to TRBJ2-7; perhaps TRBD2 as D (5 bases). Germline CDR1 and CDR2: SGHTA and FQGTGA. CDR3 size: 14 residues. Trimming shortened V by 3 bases and J by 2 bases, and 11 bases separated the two germline ends. The CDR3 DNA sequence: TGTGCCAGCAGCTTTGCGGGCAACACCTACGAGCAGTACTTC. Protein sequence: CASSFAGNTYEQYF.

The gene calls are TRBV7-8 and TRBJ2-6, with a weak D call TRBD1 (6 bases). This CDR3 contains 15 residues. Looked up from germline, CDR1 is SGHVS and CDR2 is FQNEAQ. CDR3 DNA: TGTGCAACAACAGGGCCTAGGACTGGGGCCAACGTCCTGACTTTC. It yields the protein CATTGPRTGANVLTF.

The chain joins TRBV7-9 to TRBJ2-5, with 12 bases aligning to TRBD1. After removal of 5 bases from V and 5 bases from J, the junction contained 9 bases not matched to a gene. The V gene's germline CDR1 is SEHNR and CDR2 FQNEAQ (reference sequence). The CDR3 length is 16 residues. The CDR3 reads CASSDTGTGGRETQYF. Here the CDR3 DNA reads TGTGCCAGCAGCGATACCGGGACAGGGGGCAGGGAGACCCAGTACTTC.

The chain is built from TRBV10-3 and TRBJ1-1, with unresolved D. The V gene's germline CDR1 is ENHRY and CDR2 SYGVKD. This CDR3 is built from 12 residues. V lost 6 bases, J lost 3 bases, and 8 bases lay in between. DNA of the CDR3: TGTGCCATCAGCCGGGAGCACACTGAAGCTTTCTTT. Translating gives CAISREHTEAFF.

The gene calls are TRBV18 and TRBJ2-6, with 7 nucleotides matching TRBD1. This CDR3 is 17 amino acids long. V dropped 4 bases and J dropped 0; count of bases not matched to a gene: 6. CDR1 KGHSH and CDR2 LQKENI come from the germline V gene. The CDR3 reads CASSRSTGRSGANVLTF. Here the CDR3 DNA reads TGTGCCAGCTCACGGTCGACAGGGCGCTCTGGGGCCAACGTCCTGACTTTC. Full variable domain (rest looked up from reference TRBV18 and TRBJ2-6): NAGVMQNPRHLVRRRGQEARLRCSPMKGHSHVYWYRQLPEEGLKFMVYLQKENIIDESGMPKERFSAEFPKEGPSILRIQQVVRGDSAAYFCASSRSTGRSGANVLTFGAGSRLTVL.

The chain is built from TRBV30 and TRBJ2-5; TRBD2 agrees at 10 bases. In germline, CDR1 is GTSNPN, CDR2 SVGIG (reference sequence). With V trimmed by 1 base and J by 6 bases, 2 bases remained unmatched. The CDR3 covers 13 residues. CDR3 coding DNA: TGTGCCTGGAGTGAACTAGCGGGGAAGACCCAGTACTTC. This codes for CAWSELAGKTQYF.

V usage is TRBV6-6 and J usage is TRBJ2-2, with 9 nucleotides matching TRBD1. The CDR3 has 15 residues. CDR1 is MNHNY, CDR2 SVGAGI, per germline (reference sequence). Trimming took 6 bases from V and 4 from J; bases not matched to a gene: 6. The CDR3 nucleotides are TGTGCCAGCAGGCCCGGACAGGGGACCACCGGGGAGCTGTTTTTT. Translating gives CASRPGQGTTGELFF.

This clone has just a few counts. The chain recombines TRBV24-1 with TRBJ2-1; 13 nucleotides match TRBD2. J lost 7 bases, V lost 6 bases, and 11 bases had no gene match. Germline loops: CDR1 KGHDR, CDR2 SFDVKD. The CDR3 runs to 17 residues. CDR3 loop: CATSKGSGTSGNNEQFF. The CDR3 DNA reads as TGTGCCACCAGTAAGGGCTCCGGGACTAGCGGGAATAATGAGCAGTTCTTC.

The V call is TRBV6-1, the J call TRBJ1-1, with D hard to call. This CDR3 contains 15 residues. V lost 0 bases to trimming and J lost 0 bases, with 8 bases between them. Germline values: CDR1 MNHNS, CDR2 SASEGT. The CDR3 spells CASSEAPRVNTEAFF. In DNA, the CDR3 is TGTGCCAGCAGTGAAGCGCCGAGGGTGAACACTGAAGCTTTCTTT.

The CDR3 loop is CASSQLPDTETQYF. CDR3 bases: TGTGCCAGCAGCCAATTGCCGGACACGGAGACCCAGTACTTC. This sequence joins TRBV4-2 and TRBJ2-5, with D tentatively TRBD1 (5 bases). CDR1 is LGHNA and CDR2 is YNFKEQ in the germline V gene. The length of the CDR3 is 14 residues. Trimming removed 2 bases from V and 5 bases from J, with 12 bases in between.

For this clone: Other DNA sequences of this sample code for an identical CDR3. CDR3 nucleotide sequence: TGTGCCAGCAGCCTGAGCGGTAGCTCCTACGAGCAGTACTTC. It encodes CASSLSGSSYEQYF. The rearrangement uses TRBV3-1 (or the pseudogene TRBV3-2) and TRBJ2-7; D might be TRBD2 (5 bases). The V and J ends lost 4 bases and 0 bases respectively, with 10 bases between them. Germline V gives CDR1 LGHDT, CDR2 YNNKEL (reference sequence). The CDR3 consists of 14 residues.

The genes are TRBV9 and TRBJ2-7; D is unclear. CDR1 SGDLS and CDR2 YYNGEE come from the germline V gene. This CDR3 is 15 amino acids long. V dropped 0 bases and J dropped 3 bases, with 13 bases sitting between them. CDR3 amino acids: CASSVATQAVYEQYF. The CDR3 region has the DNA TGTGCCAGCAGCGTAGCGACGCAGGCCGTCTACGAGCAGTACTTC.

The V and J genes are TRBV5-1 and TRBJ2-6; 10 nucleotides match TRBD1. With 4 bases clipped from V and 2 bases from J, the junction kept 12 bases outside the gene matches. The CDR3 spans 19 residues. CDR1 is SGHRS and CDR2 is YFSETQ in the germline V gene. The CDR3 spells CASSPRQGAKGTGANVLTF. CDR3 sequence (DNA): TGCGCCAGCAGCCCAAGACAGGGGGCGAAAGGAACTGGGGCCAACGTCCTGACTTTC.

This rearrangement joins TRBV11-3 to TRBJ2-1, with D possibly being TRBD1 (6 bases). Germline values: CDR1 SGHNT, CDR2 YENEEA. The V end lost 5 bases, the J end lost 10 bases, and 15 bases lay between the germline ends. This CDR3 is built from 13 residues. CDR3 region: CASSLVDRREQFF. As DNA, the CDR3 is TGTGCCAGCAGCCTCGTCGACAGGCGGGAGCAGTTCTTC.

The rearrangement links TRBV3-1 (or the pseudogene TRBV3-2) to TRBJ1-3; weak D call: TRBD1 (5 bases). Germline values: CDR1 LGHDT, CDR2 YNNKEL (reference sequence). V lost 0 bases and J 2 bases, leaving 8 bases between the germline ends. CDR3 length: 15 residues. The CDR3 sequence is CASSQDREPGNTIYF. CDR3 coding DNA: TGTGCCAGCAGCCAAGACAGGGAACCTGGAAACACCATATATTTT.

The chain combines TRBV6-1 with TRBJ1-2; 7 bases align to TRBD1. CDR3 length: 14 residues. The V gene end was trimmed by 3 bases and the J gene end by 1 base; junction bases not matched to a gene: 2. Germline values: CDR1 MNHNS, CDR2 SASEGT. The CDR3 sequence: CASSEGTVNYGYTF. The DNA for the CDR3 is TGTGCCAGCAGTGAGGGGACAGTTAACTATGGCTACACCTTC.

V is TRBV3-1 (or the pseudogene TRBV3-2) and J is TRBJ2-1, with a weak D call TRBD1 (6 bases). In germline, CDR1 is LGHDT, CDR2 YNNKEL (reference sequence). V was cut by 3 bases and J by 13 bases, with 22 bases left in between. The CDR3 sequence is 15 residues long. The CDR3 is CASSQYNTGLMSQFF. DNA of the CDR3: TGTGCCAGCAGCCAGTATAACACAGGGCTAATGTCCCAGTTCTTC.